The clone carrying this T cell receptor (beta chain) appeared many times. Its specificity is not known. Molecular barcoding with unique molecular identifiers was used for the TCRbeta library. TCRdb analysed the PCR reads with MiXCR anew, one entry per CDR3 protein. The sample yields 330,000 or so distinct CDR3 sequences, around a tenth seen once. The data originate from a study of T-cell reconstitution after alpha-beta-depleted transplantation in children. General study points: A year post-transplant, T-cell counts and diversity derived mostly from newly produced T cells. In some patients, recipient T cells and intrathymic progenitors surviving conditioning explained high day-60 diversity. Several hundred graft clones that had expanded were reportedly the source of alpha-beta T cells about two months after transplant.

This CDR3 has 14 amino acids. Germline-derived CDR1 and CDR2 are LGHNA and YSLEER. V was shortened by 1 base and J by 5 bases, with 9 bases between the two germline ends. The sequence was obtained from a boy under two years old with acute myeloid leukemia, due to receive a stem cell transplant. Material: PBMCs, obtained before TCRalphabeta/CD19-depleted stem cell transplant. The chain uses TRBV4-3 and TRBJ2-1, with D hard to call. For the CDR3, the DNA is TGCGCCAGCAGCCAAGTGTATGGTGACAATGAGCAGTTCTTC. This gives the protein CASSQVYGDNEQFF.